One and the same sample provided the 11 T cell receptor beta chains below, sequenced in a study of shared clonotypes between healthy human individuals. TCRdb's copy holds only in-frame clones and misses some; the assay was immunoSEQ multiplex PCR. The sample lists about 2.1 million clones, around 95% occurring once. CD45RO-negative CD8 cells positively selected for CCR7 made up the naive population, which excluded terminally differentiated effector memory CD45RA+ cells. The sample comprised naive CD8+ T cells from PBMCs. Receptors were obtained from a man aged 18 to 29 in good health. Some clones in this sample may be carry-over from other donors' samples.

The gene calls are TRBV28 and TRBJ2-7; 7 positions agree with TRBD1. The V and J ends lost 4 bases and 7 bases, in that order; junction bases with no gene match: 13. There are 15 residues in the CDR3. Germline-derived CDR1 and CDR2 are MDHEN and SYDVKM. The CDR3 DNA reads TGTGCCAGCAGTTCAAGTAGGGACAGCACGGAAGAGCAGTACTTC. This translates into CASSSSRDSTEEQYF.

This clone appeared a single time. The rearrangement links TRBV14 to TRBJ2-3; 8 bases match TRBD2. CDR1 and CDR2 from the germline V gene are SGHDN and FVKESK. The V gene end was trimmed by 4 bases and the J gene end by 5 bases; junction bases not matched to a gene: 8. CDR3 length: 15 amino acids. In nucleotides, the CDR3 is TGTGCCAGCAGCCCGGAGAGCGGGGGCAGAGATACGCAGTATTTT. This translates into CASSPESGGRDTQYF.

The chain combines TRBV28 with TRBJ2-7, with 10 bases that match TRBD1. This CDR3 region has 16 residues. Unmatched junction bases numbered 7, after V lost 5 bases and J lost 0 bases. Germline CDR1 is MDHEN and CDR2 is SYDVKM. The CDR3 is CASSPPGQGSSYEQYF. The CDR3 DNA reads TGTGCCAGCAGTCCTCCGGGACAGGGGAGCTCCTACGAGCAGTACTTC.

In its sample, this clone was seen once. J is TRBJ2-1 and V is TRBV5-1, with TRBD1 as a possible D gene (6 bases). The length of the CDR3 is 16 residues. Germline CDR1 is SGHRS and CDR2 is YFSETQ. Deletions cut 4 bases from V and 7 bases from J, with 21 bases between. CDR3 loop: CASSLLDRFFGNEQFF. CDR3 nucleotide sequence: TGCGCCAGCAGCCTTTTAGACAGGTTTTTTGGGAATGAGCAGTTCTTC.

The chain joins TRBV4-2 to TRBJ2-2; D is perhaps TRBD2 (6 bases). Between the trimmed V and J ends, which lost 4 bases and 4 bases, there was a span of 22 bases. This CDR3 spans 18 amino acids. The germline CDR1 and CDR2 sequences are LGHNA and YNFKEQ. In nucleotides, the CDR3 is TGTGCCAGCAGCCCCAGACGGGGAACGGGGGACGGCACCGGGGAGCTGTTTTTT. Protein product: CASSPRRGTGDGTGELFF.

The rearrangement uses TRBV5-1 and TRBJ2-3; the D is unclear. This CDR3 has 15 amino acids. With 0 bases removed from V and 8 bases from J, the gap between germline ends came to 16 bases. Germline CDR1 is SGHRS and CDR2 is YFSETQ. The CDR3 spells CASSLDSTTRGTQYF. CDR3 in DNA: TGCGCCAGCAGCTTGGATAGTACCACTCGTGGTACGCAGTATTTT.

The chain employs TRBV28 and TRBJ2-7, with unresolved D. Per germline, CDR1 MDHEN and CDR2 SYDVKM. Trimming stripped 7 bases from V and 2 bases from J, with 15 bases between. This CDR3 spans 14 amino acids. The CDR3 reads CASNQQRSTYEQYF. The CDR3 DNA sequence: TGTGCCAGCAACCAACAGAGATCCACCTACGAGCAGTACTTC.

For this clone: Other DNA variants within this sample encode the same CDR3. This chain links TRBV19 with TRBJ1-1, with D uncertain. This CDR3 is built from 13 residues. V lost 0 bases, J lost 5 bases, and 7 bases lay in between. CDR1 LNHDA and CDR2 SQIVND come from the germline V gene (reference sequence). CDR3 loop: CASSIDGETEAFF. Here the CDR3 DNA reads TGTGCCAGTAGTATAGATGGGGAGACTGAAGCTTTCTTT.

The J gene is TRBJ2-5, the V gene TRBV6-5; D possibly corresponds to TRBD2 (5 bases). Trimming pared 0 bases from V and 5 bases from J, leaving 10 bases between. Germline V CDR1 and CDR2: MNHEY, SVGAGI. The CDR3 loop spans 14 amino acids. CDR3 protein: CASSYSGEGETQYF. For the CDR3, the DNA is TGTGCCAGCAGTTACTCCGGGGAAGGGGAGACCCAGTACTTC.

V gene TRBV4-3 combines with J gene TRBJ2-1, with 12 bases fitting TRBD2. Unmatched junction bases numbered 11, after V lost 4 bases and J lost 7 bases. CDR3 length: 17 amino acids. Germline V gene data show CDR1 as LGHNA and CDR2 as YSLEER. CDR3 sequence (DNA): TGCGCCAGCAGCCCACAAACCGGACTAGCGGGAACGAATGAGCAGTTCTTC. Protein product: CASSPQTGLAGTNEQFF.

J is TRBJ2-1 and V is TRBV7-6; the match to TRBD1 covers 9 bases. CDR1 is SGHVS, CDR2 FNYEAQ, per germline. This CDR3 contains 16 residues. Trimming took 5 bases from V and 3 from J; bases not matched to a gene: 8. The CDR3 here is CASSLTQGARYNEQFF. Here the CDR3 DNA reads TGTGCCAGCAGCCTTACACAGGGGGCGCGCTACAATGAGCAGTTCTTC.